Following are 30 T cell receptor beta chains from one sample sequenced in a study of shared clonotypes between healthy human individuals. Naive-designated CD8 cells lacked CD45RO, were positively enriched for CCR7, and omitted terminally differentiated effector memory CD45RA+ cells. The protocol was immunoSEQ multiplex PCR, while the TCRdb copy is restricted to in-frame clones and leaves out a portion. Counted here are roughly 1,800,000 clones, about 95% occurring once; the ten biggest clones make up 1% to 1.5%. Sequencing was carried out using naive CD8+ T cells sorted from blood. These TCRs come from a man aged 18 to 30 in good health.

The chain uses TRBV30 and TRBJ2-7, with D tentatively TRBD2 (6 bases). Per germline, CDR1 GTSNPN and CDR2 SVGIG (reference sequence). Trimming left V 5 bases short and J 2 bases short, with 16 bases between. The CDR3 is 14 residues long. Here the CDR3 reads CAWSRGTPTYEQYF. The CDR3 bases are TGTGCCTGGTCTCGGGGGACGCCTACCTACGAGCAGTACTTC.

The V and J genes are TRBV5-4 and TRBJ2-7; D unresolved. Germline V lookup: CDR1 SGHNT, CDR2 YYREEE (reference sequence). V was clipped by 4 bases and J by 5 bases, with 13 bases between them. The CDR3 covers 13 residues. In DNA form, the CDR3 reads TGTGCCAGCAGCCCTGACTCCTGGGACGAGCAGTACTTC. Translation: CASSPDSWDEQYF.

This chain joins TRBV2 and TRBJ1-2, with TRBD1 identical over 10 bases. V dropped 3 bases and J dropped 5; count of bases not matched to a gene: 18. Germline V lookup: CDR1 SNHLY, CDR2 FYNNEI. The CDR3 extends over 19 amino acids. CDR3 coding DNA: TGTGCCAGCAGTGACCCGTATTTCTCGAAGGGGGACAGGGGATATGGCTACACCTTC. Residues: CASSDPYFSKGDRGYGYTF. Full variable domain (remainder filled in from reference TRBV2 and TRBJ1-2): EPEVTQTPSHQVTQMGQEVILRCVPISNHLYFYWYRQILGQKVEFLVSFYNNEISEKSEIFDDQFSVERPDGSNFTLKIRSTKLEDSAMYFCASSDPYFSKGDRGYGYTFGSGTRLTVV.

This clone was detected once. This specimen includes other DNA sequences encoding the same CDR3. This chain joins TRBV28 and TRBJ2-1, with 11 bases that match TRBD2. J gave up 6 bases and V 3 bases, and 1 base lay outside the gene matches. The CDR3 runs 14 residues. Germline-derived CDR1 and CDR2 are MDHEN and SYDVKM. The CDR3 DNA reads as TGTGCCAGCAGTTTCCTAGCGGGGGGCAATGAGCAGTTCTTC. Protein product: CASSFLAGGNEQFF.

V gene TRBV7-9 combines with J gene TRBJ2-7; perhaps D is TRBD1 or TRBD2 (5 bases each). V lost 3 bases and J lost 10, with 22 bases in between. This CDR3 has 15 amino acids. Germline values: CDR1 SEHNR, CDR2 FQNEAQ (reference sequence). As DNA, the CDR3 is TGTGCCAGCAGCTTTAATCGGGACGCTGCTACGAGCCAGTACTTC. This gives the protein CASSFNRDAATSQYF.

The V call is TRBV27, the J call TRBJ2-7; 12 nucleotides align to TRBD2. V gave up 2 bases and J gave up 3 bases; unmatched junction bases: 11. CDR1 MNHEY and CDR2 SMNVEV come from the germline V gene (reference sequence). The CDR3 covers 18 residues. The chain's CDR3 is CASSLEGLAGHGHYEQYF. The CDR3 nucleotides are TGTGCCAGCAGTTTAGAGGGACTAGCGGGTCACGGGCACTACGAGCAGTACTTC.

A note on this clone: Other DNA sequences within the sample encode an identical CDR3. The rearrangement joins TRBV9 to TRBJ2-2; D remains ambiguous. This CDR3 has 13 residues. CDR1 is SGDLS and CDR2 is YYNGEE in the germline V gene. V was pared by 4 bases and J by 4 bases, with 8 bases between. The CDR3 spells CASSPPRTGELFF. For the CDR3, the DNA is TGTGCCAGCAGCCCTCCCCGCACCGGGGAGCTGTTTTTT.

This clone was detected once. The gene calls are TRBV7-3 and TRBJ2-6; D gene ambiguous. Per the germline V gene, CDR1 is SGHTA and CDR2 is FQGTGA. V lost 3 bases, J lost 0 bases, and 18 bases lay in between. CDR3 size: 19 residues. The chain's CDR3 is CASSLSPGPSYSGANVLTF. For the CDR3, the DNA is TGTGCCAGCAGCTTGTCACCGGGCCCTTCGTACTCTGGGGCCAACGTCCTGACTTTC. Supplemented by reference TRBV7-3 and TRBJ2-6, the full variable domain reads GAGVSQTPSNKVTEKGKYVELRCDPISGHTALYWYRQSLGQGPEFLIYFQGTGAADDSGLPNDRFFAVRPEGSVSTLKIQRTERGDSAVYLCASSLSPGPSYSGANVLTFGAGSRLTVL.

This clone is a singleton in its sample. The chain recombines TRBV29-1 with TRBJ2-5; TRBD2 agrees at 10 bases. V dropped 6 bases and J dropped 2; count of bases not matched to a gene: 6. Germline values: CDR1 SQVTM, CDR2 ANQGSEA. This CDR3 region has 14 residues. The CDR3 sequence is CSVETSGPQETQYF. As DNA, the CDR3 is TGCAGCGTGGAGACTAGCGGGCCTCAAGAGACCCAGTACTTC.

This clone was seen a single time. V and J are TRBV7-9 and TRBJ2-1, with D perhaps matching TRBD1 or TRBD2 (6 bases each). Germline CDR1 is SEHNR and CDR2 is FQNEAQ (reference sequence). The germline V and J ends were trimmed by 1 base and 3 bases, with 19 bases remaining between them. The CDR3 covers 18 residues. CDR3 DNA: TGTGCCAGCAGCTTAGAGGGGGTCCCGGGGAGGATCTACAATGAGCAGTTCTTC. Amino acid sequence: CASSLEGVPGRIYNEQFF.

The rearrangement links TRBV5-1 to TRBJ2-5; 7 nucleotides match TRBD1. CDR3 length: 15 amino acids. V trimming: 4 bases; J trimming: 2 bases; junction bases outside the gene matches: 8. Germline V lookup: CDR1 SGHRS, CDR2 YFSETQ. In DNA, the CDR3 is TGCGCCAGCAGCGTCGATCCGGGACAGCAAGAGACCCAGTACTTC. Translated, it gives CASSVDPGQQETQYF.

The V call is TRBV7-9, the J call TRBJ2-7, with D perhaps matching TRBD1 or TRBD2 (6 bases each). The CDR3 length is 19 residues. Trimming took off 5 bases at V and 3 bases at J, with 29 bases between the two ends. Germline V lookup: CDR1 SEHNR, CDR2 FQNEAQ (reference sequence). CDR3 in amino acids: CASSPTGGHEPWGDYEQYF. DNA for the CDR3: TGTGCCAGCAGCCCTACCGGGGGACACGAACCGTGGGGGGACTACGAGCAGTACTTC. The full variable domain, its missing parts supplied by reference TRBV7-9 and TRBJ2-7, is DTGVSQNPRHKITKRGQNVTFRCDPISEHNRLYWYRQTLGQGPEFLTYFQNEAQLEKSRLLSDRFSAERPKGSFSTLEIQRTEQGDSAMYLCASSPTGGHEPWGDYEQYFGPGTRLTVT.

The chain has TRBV28 and TRBJ2-1, with 8 bases aligning to TRBD2. In germline, CDR1 is MDHEN, CDR2 SYDVKM. V was pared by 2 bases and J by 3 bases, with 3 bases of the junction left unmatched. The CDR3 sequence is 15 residues long. The CDR3 reads CASSLESGGYNEQFF. The CDR3 DNA follows: TGTGCCAGCAGTTTAGAGAGCGGGGGCTACAATGAGCAGTTCTTC.

The V gene is TRBV6-1, the J gene TRBJ1-1; D might be TRBD1 (6 bases). The CDR3 is 15 amino acids. Germline assignment: CDR1 MNHNS and CDR2 SASEGT. V was clipped by 5 bases and J by 3 bases, with 16 bases between them. In nucleotides, the CDR3 is TGTGCCAGCAGTCTTGAGGGGGAGATGTACACTGAAGCTTTCTTT. Its protein product is CASSLEGEMYTEAFF.

The CDR3 sequence is CASIGTGLGTEAFF. CDR3 bases: TGTGCCAGCATTGGTACGGGATTAGGTACTGAAGCTTTCTTT. This chain uses TRBV28 with TRBJ1-1; D unclear. V shed 7 bases and J shed 5 bases, with 17 bases lying between them. The germline V gene encodes CDR1 MDHEN and CDR2 SYDVKM. The CDR3 length is 14 residues.

As for this clone: Other DNA sequences in this specimen translate into the identical CDR3. The V and J genes are TRBV18 and TRBJ2-3; D could derive from TRBD1 or TRBD2 (5 bases each). The CDR3 covers 14 residues. Trimming left V 6 bases short and J 0 bases short, with 10 bases between. Germline V lookup: CDR1 KGHSH, CDR2 LQKENI. The CDR3: CASSPRDSTDTQYF. In DNA form, the CDR3 reads TGTGCCAGCTCCCCGAGGGACAGCACAGATACGCAGTATTTT.

This rearrangement joins TRBV5-6 to TRBJ2-7; TRBD1 matches at 9 bases. Germline-derived CDR1 and CDR2 are SGHDT and YYEEEE. V shed 2 bases and J 2 bases; nucleotides not matched to a gene: 8. CDR3 length equals 16 residues. CDR3 sequence (DNA): TGTGCCAGCAGCTTCAATACAGGGGGCCTAGCCTACGAGCAGTACTTC. It codes for CASSFNTGGLAYEQYF.

This clone appeared once. The chain has TRBV4-2 and TRBJ2-1, with TRBD1 identical over 8 bases. Germline V gives CDR1 LGHNA, CDR2 YNFKEQ. The V and J ends lost 1 base and 9 bases, in that order; junction bases with no gene match: 17. The length of the CDR3 is 18 residues. The CDR3 DNA reads as TGTGCCAGCAGCCAAGGAAAGAGTTGGACAGGGACCTTTGGTGAGCAGTTCTTC. The encoded protein is CASSQGKSWTGTFGEQFF.

J is TRBJ2-3 and V is TRBV5-1; unclear D gene. From germline, CDR1 is SGHRS and CDR2 YFSETQ. This CDR3 region has 14 residues. Trimming removed 0 bases from V and 6 bases from J, with 11 bases in between. CDR3: CASSLAEWGDTQYF. CDR3 sequence (DNA): TGCGCCAGCAGCTTGGCCGAGTGGGGTGATACGCAGTATTTT.

This rearrangement joins TRBV7-9 to TRBJ2-1; D may correspond to TRBD1 or TRBD2 (5 bases each). The length of the CDR3 is 16 residues. Germline V CDR1 and CDR2: SEHNR, FQNEAQ (reference sequence). V lost 5 bases and J lost 0, with 14 bases in between. CDR3 residues: CASSLSSGSSYNEQFF. The DNA of the CDR3 is TGTGCCAGCAGCCTCTCCTCAGGGAGCTCCTACAATGAGCAGTTCTTC.

Comments on this clone: Other DNA sequences of this sample code for an identical CDR3. This chain uses TRBV4-1 with TRBJ2-1; D remains ambiguous. Trimming cost V 3 bases and J 4 bases, with 4 bases left between them. Germline V gene sequence: CDR1 MGHRA, CDR2 YSYEKL. The CDR3 contains 12 residues. The CDR3 sequence is CASSQGYNEQFF. The CDR3 DNA is TGCGCCAGCAGCCAGGGATACAATGAGCAGTTCTTC.

Only one count was recorded for this clone. The CDR3 DNA is TGTGCCAGCAGTGAAAGGGCAGGGGATAACTATGGCTACACCTTC. Amino acids: CASSERAGDNYGYTF. The chain combines TRBV2 with TRBJ1-2; maybe TRBD1 (6 bases). The CDR3 covers 15 residues. Germline V gene sequence: CDR1 SNHLY, CDR2 FYNNEI. V was shortened by 2 bases and J by 1 base, with 11 bases between the two germline ends. Combining the CDR3 with reference TRBV2 and TRBJ1-2 gives the whole variable domain EPEVTQTPSHQVTQMGQEVILRCVPISNHLYFYWYRQILGQKVEFLVSFYNNEISEKSEIFDDQFSVERPDGSNFTLKIRSTKLEDSAMYFCASSERAGDNYGYTFGSGTRLTVV.

The rearrangement links TRBV6-5 to TRBJ1-2, with 7 positions matching TRBD1. CDR3 length: 13 residues. After removal of 4 bases from V and 6 bases from J, the junction contained 5 bases not matched to a gene. Germline assignment: CDR1 MNHEY and CDR2 SVGAGI. The CDR3 sequence is CASSSTGPHGYTF. CDR3 coding DNA: TGTGCCAGCAGTTCGACAGGGCCCCATGGCTACACCTTC.

The chain recombines TRBV27 with TRBJ2-7; TRBD1 aligns across 8 bases. The junction had 15 bases not matched to a gene; V was cut back by 6 bases and J by 2 bases. The CDR3 extends over 17 amino acids. Germline CDR1 and CDR2: MNHEY and SMNVEV (reference sequence). CDR3 nucleotides: TGTGCCAGCAGCCCAGAGGCCTGGGCAGGGGGCACCTACGAGCAGTACTTC. It codes for CASSPEAWAGGTYEQYF.

A remark on this clone: Other nucleotide sequences in the sample specify the same CDR3. V and J are TRBV6-1 and TRBJ1-2, with D tentatively TRBD1 (5 bases). The germline V gene encodes CDR1 MNHNS and CDR2 SASEGT. V lost 0 bases, J lost 5 bases, and 7 bases lay in between. The CDR3 is made up of 13 amino acids. The chain's CDR3 is CASSEAGGYGYTF. The CDR3 nucleotides read TGTGCCAGCAGTGAAGCTGGGGGGTATGGCTACACCTTC.

This rearrangement joins TRBV30 to TRBJ2-7; a weak D match, TRBD1 (5 bases). The germline V gene has CDR1 GTSNPN and CDR2 SVGIG (reference sequence). This CDR3 region has 15 residues. V was cut by 1 base and J by 2 bases, with 15 bases left in between. DNA of the CDR3: TGTGCCTGGAGTGATCCAAACAGGCCCGCCTACGAGCAGTACTTC. Encoded protein: CAWSDPNRPAYEQYF.

The table lists this clone with a count of one. V gene TRBV9 combines with J gene TRBJ2-7, with TRBD2 identical over 7 bases. CDR3 length equals 16 residues. V lost 0 bases to trimming and J lost 2 bases; unmatched junction nucleotides: 8. CDR1 and CDR2 (germline): SGDLS, YYNGEE. The CDR3 region has the DNA TGTGCCAGCAGCGTAGGGGGAGGGACCGCTGCCTACGAGCAGTACTTC. Its translation is CASSVGGGTAAYEQYF.

The J gene is TRBJ1-1, the V gene TRBV19; tentative D call: TRBD1 (6 bases). Germline V lookup: CDR1 LNHDA, CDR2 SQIVND (reference sequence). This CDR3 comprises 14 residues. With 5 bases removed from V and 0 bases from J, the gap between germline ends came to 10 bases. CDR3 in DNA: TGTGCCAGTAGTGCGGACAGCCTGAACACTGAAGCTTTCTTT. This encodes CASSADSLNTEAFF.

This sequence joins TRBV6-4 and TRBJ1-4, with a tentative D call TRBD1 (5 bases). Germline CDR1 reads MRHNA; CDR2 reads SNTAGT. V was clipped by 10 bases and J by 4 bases, with 13 bases between them. The CDR3 extends over 13 amino acids. The CDR3 spells CATQGRSNEKLFF. As DNA, the CDR3 is TGTGCCACCCAGGGACGGAGTAATGAAAAACTGTTTTTT.

The chain joins TRBV13 to TRBJ1-1; possible D gene TRBD1, 6 bases. Trimming removed 5 bases from V and 5 bases from J, with 24 bases in between. CDR3 size: 17 residues. Germline CDR1 is PRHDT and CDR2 is FYEKMQ (reference sequence). CDR3 DNA sequence: TGTGCCAGCAGCCCGACCCCGCCACAGGGCGATGTGACTGAAGCTTTCTTT. Translating gives CASSPTPPQGDVTEAFF.